This entry lists 8 T cell receptor beta chains sequenced from one sample in a study of T cells in Graves' hyperthyroidism and ophthalmopathy. Researchers amplified the TCR beta CDR3 regions from RNA transcripts. The TCR CDR3 was amplified in a first-round RT-PCR using the HTBI primer set. Each CDR3 protein gets one entry after TCRdb re-called the multiplex PCR reads with MiXCR. In the table there are a few hundred thousand distinct CDR3 sequences, 15% to 18% of which are singletons. Material for sequencing was blood. All receptors come from a young woman with Graves' hyperthyroidism.

This clonotype was counted at least ten times. This chain joins TRBV20-1 and TRBJ2-7; 9 nucleotides match TRBD1. Germline V lookup: CDR1 DFQATT, CDR2 SNEGSKA (reference sequence). The CDR3 loop spans 15 amino acids. Losses at the gene ends were 6 bases for V and 6 bases for J; bases not matched to a gene: 15. The CDR3 protein is CSAATYDRGVGEQYF. The DNA for the CDR3 is TGCAGTGCAGCTACGTATGACAGGGGGGTCGGCGAGCAGTACTTC.

Many counts were recorded for this clonotype. This sequence joins TRBV7-9 and TRBJ1-6, with D hard to call. V was cut by 0 bases and J by 7 bases, with 7 bases left in between. Germline values: CDR1 SEHNR, CDR2 FQNEAQ (reference sequence). The CDR3 has 14 residues. For the CDR3, the DNA is TGTGCCAGCAGCTTAGCCGGCAGCAATTCACCCCTCCACTTT. Protein: CASSLAGSNSPLHF. Full variable domain (remainder filled in from reference TRBV7-9 and TRBJ1-6): DTGVSQNPRHKITKRGQNVTFRCDPISEHNRLYWYRQTLGQGPEFLTYFQNEAQLEKSRLLSDRFSAERPKGSFSTLEIQRTEQGDSAMYLCASSLAGSNSPLHFGNGTRLTVT.

Worth noting for this clonotype: A much larger clone is a single base away; this may be a read error. The V call is TRBV5-8, the J call TRBJ2-5, with D possibly being TRBD1 (5 bases). With the DNA end fitting TRBJ2-1 better, the J assignment may be wrong. Germline lookup yields CDR1 SGHTS and CDR2 YDEGEE. The CDR3 runs to 16 residues. This chain's CDR3 is CASSSLRQTYQETQFF. DNA for the CDR3: TGTGCCAGCAGCTCCCTTCGACAGACGTACCAAGAGACCCAGTTCTTC.

This clonotype was found many times. This chain uses TRBV7-6 with TRBJ2-1; the match to TRBD2 covers 11 bases. CDR1 and CDR2 (germline): SGHVS, FNYEAQ. This CDR3 is built from 15 residues. V shed 4 bases and J 6 bases; nucleotides not matched to a gene: 5. CDR3 region: CASSSLAGGVNEQFF. The CDR3 region has the DNA TGTGCCAGCAGCTCCTTAGCGGGAGGGGTCAATGAGCAGTTCTTC.

This clonotype was recorded many times. The chain has TRBV6-2 or TRBV6-3 and TRBJ2-7, with TRBD2 identical over 8 bases. Germline V gene data show CDR1 as MNHEY and CDR2 as SVGEGT. V shed 4 bases and J 4 bases; nucleotides not matched to a gene: 9. The CDR3 extends over 15 amino acids. CDR3 sequence reads: CASSSTSGSRYEQYF. The CDR3 region has the DNA TGTGCCAGCAGTTCGACAAGCGGGAGTCGTTACGAGCAGTACTTC.

This clonotype was seen at least ten times. V is TRBV28 and J is TRBJ2-7; tentatively, D is TRBD1 or TRBD2 (5 bases each). The CDR3 totals 14 residues. Trimming cost V 3 bases and J 4 bases, with 13 bases left between them. Germline CDR1 MDHEN, CDR2 SYDVKM. CDR3 sequence reads: CASSFSLRGYEQYF. The CDR3 nucleotides read TGTGCCAGCAGTTTTTCTTTGAGGGGATACGAGCAGTACTTC.

Only a few counts were recorded for this clonotype. The rearrangement uses TRBV30 and TRBJ2-1; 9 bases map to TRBD2. The CDR3 loop spans 15 amino acids. Germline trimming cut 3 bases from V and 2 bases from J; bases unmatched to any gene: 5. The germline V gene encodes CDR1 GTSNPN and CDR2 SVGIG (reference sequence). The CDR3 sequence: CAWRPAGGTYNEQFF. The CDR3 bases are TGTGCCTGGAGACCAGCGGGAGGAACCTACAATGAGCAGTTCTTC.

This clonotype came up many times. This sequence joins TRBV12-3 or TRBV12-4 and TRBJ2-3, with 8 bases fitting TRBD2. Germline trimming cut 3 bases from V and 6 bases from J; bases unmatched to any gene: 11. The CDR3 is made up of 16 amino acids. CDR3 loop: CASSFIVVGRADTQYF. The CDR3 nucleotides are TGTGCCAGCAGTTTTATTGTAGTCGGGAGGGCGGATACGCAGTATTTT.